This TCR beta chain was sequenced for a study of cytomegalovirus exposure and HLA in healthy donors. Study observations and caveats: According to a subsequent analysis, TCR clusters from the first cohort were inclined to appear together in the 90 to 150 validation repertoires. There were some public TCRs occurring in many donors, but most TCR sequences were rare. Specificity of a few CMV-associated chains for CMV antigens was verified in vitro.

Of note for this clone: Its antigen remains unknown.

TCRdb's copy holds only in-frame clones and misses some; the assay was immunoSEQ multiplex PCR. The data hold around 120,000 clones, with more than 85% observed a single time. The donors were part of the validation cohort, which consisted of about 120 subjects and was separate from the first cohort of 600 to 850 subjects. Sequencing used PBMCs. The receptor was derived from a man younger than 35 in good health and CMV-seropositive.

Here the CDR3 DNA reads TGTGCCAGCAGCCAAGACCTGAACGGGTACCAAGAGACCCAGTACTTC. Translating gives CASSQDLNGYQETQYF. This rearrangement joins TRBV4-2 to TRBJ2-5; D is unclear. This CDR3 has 16 amino acids. V was shortened by 0 bases and J by 0 bases, with 11 bases between the two germline ends. Germline CDR1 reads LGHNA; CDR2 reads YNFKEQ.